The entry below describes one T cell receptor beta chain. The antigen is unknown. This sample was taken from a study of vaccination and CD4 T cells after COVID-19. Trimming shortened V by 3 bases and J by 1 base, and 14 bases separated the two germline ends. The CDR3 has 15 amino acids. The germline CDR1 and CDR2 sequences are DFQATT and SNEGSKA (reference sequence). The Oncomine TCR Beta short-read assay generated sequence data from the DNA of cultured CD4+ T cells. Using its own MiXCR run on the PCR reads, TCRdb lists one record per CDR3 protein. The sample consists of approximately 3,500 distinct CDR3 sequences, approximately 49% of them appearing once. Treatment described: 10-day PBMC culture with coronavirus spike peptide pools or control peptides (ViraFEST assay).

The chain carries TRBV20-1 and TRBJ2-3; D is possibly TRBD1 (6 bases). The sequence was obtained from a human donor who had recovered from COVID-19. Sequenced: CD4+ T cells from blood, cultured in vitro. CDR3 bases: TGCAGTGCTAGTTCTGGGGGCTCCGGCACAGATACGCAGTATTTT. Residues: CSASSGGSGTDTQYF.